One sample yielded the 24 T cell receptor beta chains listed below, sequenced in a study of cytomegalovirus exposure and HLA in healthy donors (dated by TCRdb to 2017 to 2019). Receptor libraries were prepared by the immunoSEQ multiplex PCR assay. A mixture of 60 forward primers for TCR Vbeta segments and 13 reverse primers for TCR Jbeta segments was used in the multiplex PCR. TCRdb limited this immuneACCESS table to in-frame rearrangements with V and J called. A share of clones is missing; checked studies link under half to unresolved V genes, and the rest is unexplained. This sample holds roughly 130,000 clones; just under 75% were observed only once. The ten biggest clones cover over 5% of the sample. Sequencing was performed on PBMCs. These receptors came from a man in his forties in good health and CMV-seropositive.

The V gene is TRBV12-5, the J gene TRBJ2-3, with 9 bases aligning to TRBD2. The germline gives CDR1 LGHNT, CDR2 FRNRAP. This CDR3 is 16 amino acids long. The ends lost 6 bases at V and 4 bases at J; junction bases unmatched: 11. The CDR3, as DNA: TGTGCTAGTGGGAGCGGGACTAGCAGAGGGGCAGATACGCAGTATTTT. Residues: CASGSGTSRGADTQYF.

The rearrangement uses TRBV10-1 and TRBJ1-1, with 8 bases identical to TRBD1. Trimming at V came to 0 bases and at J to 4 bases, leaving 4 bases not matched to a gene. The germline V gene has CDR1 WNHNN and CDR2 SYGVQD (reference sequence). The CDR3 spans 15 residues. CDR3 loop: CASSESGQGSTEAFF. The CDR3 DNA is TGCGCCAGCAGTGAGTCCGGACAGGGTTCCACTGAAGCTTTCTTT.

The genes are TRBV29-1 and TRBJ2-1, with TRBD2 matching 14 bases. Germline V gene data show CDR1 as SQVTM and CDR2 as ANQGSEA. This CDR3 region has 20 residues. V was clipped by 7 bases and J by 2 bases; unmatched bases: 19. For the CDR3, the DNA is TGCAGCGCCCGAGGGGACATCGGGACTAGCGGGAGTAGGACCTACAATGAGCAGTTCTTC. Amino acid sequence: CSARGDIGTSGSRTYNEQFF.

This clone was observed a handful of times. The chain combines TRBV15 with TRBJ1-6, with 8 bases identical to TRBD1. The V segment lost 5 bases and the J segment 7 bases; nucleotides outside the gene matches: 7. Germline CDR1 is LNHNV and CDR2 is YYDKDF (reference sequence). This CDR3 has 15 amino acids. The CDR3 spells CATSPPGGRNSPLHF. CDR3 nucleotide sequence: TGTGCCACCAGCCCCCCAGGGGGCAGGAATTCACCCCTCCACTTT.

The chain is built from TRBV28 and TRBJ2-7; TRBD2 matches 10 bases. Germline lookup yields CDR1 MDHEN and CDR2 SYDVKM. The CDR3 extends over 14 amino acids. V was clipped by 3 bases and J by 1 base; unmatched bases: 0. DNA for the CDR3: TGTGCCAGCAGTTTGACTAGCGGGTCCTACGAGCAGTACTTC. Encoded protein: CASSLTSGSYEQYF.

The chain has TRBV27 and TRBJ2-7; weak D call: TRBD1 (6 bases). Trimming took off 3 bases at V and 3 bases at J, with 15 bases between the two ends. Germline V gene data show CDR1 as MNHEY and CDR2 as SMNVEV (reference sequence). The CDR3 spans 15 residues. CDR3 bases: TGTGCCAGCAGTTTGCACCAGGGGCTCCACTACGAGCAGTACTTC. This sequence encodes CASSLHQGLHYEQYF.

This sequence joins TRBV7-9 and TRBJ1-4; no clear D gene. Germline lookup yields CDR1 SEHNR and CDR2 FQNEAQ (reference sequence). The CDR3 covers 14 residues. Trimming cost V 7 bases and J 3 bases, with 12 bases left between them. The CDR3, as DNA: TGTGCCAGCACGATAGAGAGGGCTAATGAAAAACTGTTTTTT. It encodes CASTIERANEKLFF.

V and J are TRBV7-2 and TRBJ2-6; D gene unclear. CDR1 SGHTA and CDR2 FQGNSA come from the germline V gene. This CDR3 is 16 amino acids long. Trimming cost V 5 bases and J 0 bases, with 11 bases left between them. The CDR3 bases are TGTGCCAGCAGCCTCAGGCCCAGCTCTGGGGCCAACGTCCTGACTTTC. This codes for CASSLRPSSGANVLTF. The variable domain in full, completed from reference TRBV7-2 and TRBJ2-6, reads GAGVSQSPSNKVTEKGKDVELRCDPISGHTALYWYRQSLGQGLEFLIYFQGNSAPDKSGLPSDRFSAERTGGSVSTLTIQRTQQEDSAVYLCASSLRPSSGANVLTFGAGSRLTVL.

This chain joins TRBV6-1 and TRBJ2-4, with 11 nucleotides matching TRBD2. Germline V gives CDR1 MNHNS, CDR2 SASEGT. V was pared by 1 base and J by 8 bases, with 7 bases of the junction left unmatched. The CDR3 extends over 16 amino acids. CDR3 nucleotides: TGTGCCAGCAGTGAAGTCGGTAGCGGGGGGGCGCACATTCAGTACTTC. The encoded protein is CASSEVGSGGAHIQYF.

V is TRBV28 and J is TRBJ1-5; D possibly corresponds to TRBD1 (5 bases). Per germline, CDR1 MDHEN and CDR2 SYDVKM. This CDR3 is built from 15 residues. Trimming cost V 2 bases and J 3 bases, with 11 bases left between them. The CDR3 here is CASSLGATYNQPQHF. The CDR3 bases are TGTGCCAGCAGTTTAGGGGCGACGTACAATCAGCCCCAGCATTTT.

This chain joins TRBV7-9 and TRBJ1-2, with D tentatively TRBD1 (6 bases). The CDR3 is made up of 13 amino acids. Trimming cost V 1 base and J 8 bases, with 11 bases left between them. CDR1 is SEHNR and CDR2 is FQNEAQ in the germline V gene (reference sequence). In nucleotides, the CDR3 is TGTGCCAGCAGCTTAGGGACAGAAGCCGGCTACACCTTC. Protein: CASSLGTEAGYTF.

The chain is built from TRBV5-1 and TRBJ2-3; the match to TRBD2 covers 8 bases. Germline CDR1 reads SGHRS; CDR2 reads YFSETQ. Germline trimming cut 4 bases from V and 2 bases from J; bases unmatched to any gene: 9. The CDR3 is made up of 16 amino acids. This CDR3 is CASSKAGVRYTDTQYF. The CDR3 nucleotides read TGCGCCAGCAGCAAAGCGGGAGTCCGTTACACAGATACGCAGTATTTT.

This chain joins TRBV28 and TRBJ2-3; 11 bases fit TRBD1. The CDR3 has 15 residues. Germline V gene data show CDR1 as MDHEN and CDR2 as SYDVKM. V lost 5 bases, J lost 3 bases, and 4 bases stayed unmatched. The CDR3 spells CASSPRDRGTDTQYF. The CDR3 nucleotides are TGTGCCAGCAGTCCACGGGACAGGGGGACAGATACGCAGTATTTT.

This sequence joins TRBV28 and TRBJ2-1; possibly TRBD1 for D (6 bases). In germline, CDR1 is MDHEN, CDR2 SYDVKM. The ends were cut back, 5 bases at V and 7 bases at J, with 12 bases in the middle. The CDR3 contains 13 residues. The CDR3 region is CASSPPRGNEQFF. The DNA of the CDR3 is TGTGCCAGCAGTCCCCCAAGGGGGAATGAGCAGTTCTTC.

The rearrangement links TRBV15 to TRBJ2-2; D is possibly TRBD1 (7 bases). The CDR3 is 15 residues long. The germline V gene has CDR1 LNHNV and CDR2 YYDKDF (reference sequence). Trimming shortened V by 5 bases and J by 4 bases, and 14 bases separated the two germline ends. Written as DNA, the CDR3 is TGTGCCACCAGCCCGGGGGACAGAAGCACCGGGGAGCTGTTTTTT. It is translated as CATSPGDRSTGELFF.

This sequence joins TRBV28 and TRBJ2-7; 8 nucleotides align to TRBD2. V dropped 3 bases and J dropped 3; count of bases not matched to a gene: 16. The germline V gene encodes CDR1 MDHEN and CDR2 SYDVKM. The CDR3 extends over 18 amino acids. For the CDR3, the DNA is TGTGCCAGCAGTTTGTTGCGGGGGGCGCAAAGGTTGGACTACGAGCAGTACTTC. It is translated as CASSLLRGAQRLDYEQYF.

CDR3: CASSLDRVGGNTIYF. In nucleotides, the CDR3 is TGTGCCAGCAGCCTAGACAGGGTGGGCGGAAACACCATATATTTT. The gene calls are TRBV5-4 and TRBJ1-3, with 7 bases lining up with TRBD1. This CDR3 spans 15 amino acids. Per germline, CDR1 SGHNT and CDR2 YYREEE (reference sequence). Trimming at V came to 4 bases and at J to 4 bases, leaving 8 bases not matched to a gene.

J is TRBJ2-2 and V is TRBV30, with unresolved D. Between the trimmed V and J ends, which lost 2 bases and 0 bases, there was a span of 7 bases. The CDR3 is made up of 14 amino acids. CDR1 is GTSNPN, CDR2 SVGIG, per germline (reference sequence). CDR3 sequence reads: CAWSRTANTGELFF. CDR3 coding DNA: TGTGCCTGGAGTCGAACAGCGAACACCGGGGAGCTGTTTTTT. The full variable domain, completed using reference TRBV30 and TRBJ2-2, is SQTIHQWPATLVQPVGSPLSLECTVEGTSNPNLYWYRQAAGRGLQLLFYSVGIGQISSEVPQNLSASRPQDRQFILSSKKLLLSDSGFYLCAWSRTANTGELFFGEGSRLTVL.

This clone occurred once. This chain joins TRBV15 and TRBJ2-2, with 7 bases lining up with TRBD1. From germline, CDR1 is LNHNV and CDR2 YYDKDF (reference sequence). The CDR3 is made up of 15 amino acids. V lost 3 bases and J lost 5; bases outside the gene matches: 6. The chain's CDR3 is CATSSQGRGTGELFF. DNA for the CDR3: TGTGCCACCAGCAGTCAGGGCAGGGGGACCGGGGAGCTGTTTTTT.

V gene TRBV14 combines with J gene TRBJ2-1; weak D call: TRBD1 (7 bases). CDR1 is SGHDN and CDR2 is FVKESK in the germline V gene. The V end was cut by 3 bases, the J end by 15 bases, with 12 bases between. CDR3 length: 11 amino acids. CDR3 coding DNA: TGTGCCAGCAGCCAGGGCAGGGGGGCGTTCTTC. It codes for CASSQGRGAFF.

The gene calls are TRBV7-4 and TRBJ2-5; 10 bases are a match to TRBD2. This CDR3 is built from 15 residues. Germline V gives CDR1 SGHVT, CDR2 SQSDAQ. Trimming cost V 5 bases and J 0 bases; bases outside gene matches: 3. CDR3 sequence: CASSPGLADQETQYF. CDR3 sequence (DNA): TGTGCCAGCAGCCCAGGACTAGCGGACCAAGAGACCCAGTACTTC.

This clone has just one count. V usage is TRBV7-8 and J usage is TRBJ2-2; TRBD2 matches 11 bases. This CDR3 comprises 17 residues. Trimming cost V 5 bases and J 1 base; bases outside gene matches: 6. Germline V gene lookup returns CDR1 SGHVS and CDR2 FQNEAQ. CDR3 protein: CASSPRLAGRNTGELFF. DNA for the CDR3: TGTGCCAGCAGCCCCCGACTAGCGGGACGGAACACCGGGGAGCTGTTTTTT.

J is TRBJ2-3 and V is TRBV2, with 9 bases matching TRBD2. The CDR3 has 15 amino acids. Trimming took 8 bases from V and 5 from J; bases not matched to a gene: 11. Germline V gives CDR1 SNHLY, CDR2 FYNNEI. DNA of the CDR3: TGTGCCAGCCAAATCCTAGCGGGGACTGGAGATACGCAGTATTTT. Translation gives CASQILAGTGDTQYF.

J is TRBJ2-4 and V is TRBV12-5; 11 bases align to TRBD2. Unmatched junction bases numbered 16, after V lost 5 bases and J lost 4 bases. Per germline, CDR1 LGHNT and CDR2 FRNRAP. The CDR3 contains 19 residues. The CDR3 loop reads CASGAGTSGSLVQKNIQYF. The CDR3 coding sequence is TGTGCTAGTGGTGCCGGGACTAGCGGCAGCCTTGTTCAAAAAAACATTCAGTACTTC.